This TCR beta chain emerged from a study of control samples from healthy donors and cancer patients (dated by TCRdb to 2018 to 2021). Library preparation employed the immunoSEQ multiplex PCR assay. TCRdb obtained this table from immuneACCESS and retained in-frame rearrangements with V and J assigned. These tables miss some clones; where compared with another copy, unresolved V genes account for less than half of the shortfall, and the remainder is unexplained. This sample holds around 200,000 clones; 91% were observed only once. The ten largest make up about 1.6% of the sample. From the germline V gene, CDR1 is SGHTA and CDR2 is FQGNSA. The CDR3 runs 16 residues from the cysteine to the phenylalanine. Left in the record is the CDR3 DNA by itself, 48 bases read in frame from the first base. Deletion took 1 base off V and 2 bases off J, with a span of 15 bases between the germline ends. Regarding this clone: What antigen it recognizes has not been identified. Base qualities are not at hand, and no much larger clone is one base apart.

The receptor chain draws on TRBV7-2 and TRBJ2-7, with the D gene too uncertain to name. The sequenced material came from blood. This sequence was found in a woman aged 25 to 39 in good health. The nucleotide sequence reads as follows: TGTGCCAGCAGCTTAGGGCTCAGGCGCTCGACCTACGAGCAGTACTTC. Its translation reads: CASSLGLRRSTYEQYF.